The rows below give T cell receptor beta chains drawn from one sample of a study of radiation and T cells in renal cell carcinoma. Assay used: immunoSEQ multiplex PCR; TCRdb lists only in-frame clones, some missing. The sample has some 150,000 clones; 86% are singletons. The sample consisted of blood, taken from a patient whose treatment included radiotherapy and nephrectomy. These receptors were collected from a woman in her forties or fifties with renal cell carcinoma. The CDR3 runs from the conserved cysteine through the conserved F or W. Fields, in order: clone size, J gene, V gene, D gene, CDR3 DNA, CDR3 protein. D genes are given only for firm matches. The size entry is marked missing in some rows and otherwise reads once, few, many or a size class.

. TRBJ2-3 TRBV4-1 TRBD2 TGCGCCAGCAGCCAAGGGACTAGCGGGAGGCGGGGCACAAATACGCAGTATTTT CASSQGTSGRRGTNTQYF
. TRBJ2-5 TRBV6-6 TRBD1 TGTGCCAGCAGTCAGAGAGGGACAGGGGGGTCAGAGACCCAGTACTTC CASSQRGTGGSETQYF
. TRBJ1-2 TRBV7-2 . TGTGCCAGCAGTCTAGCCGGGAAAGATGGCTACACCTTC CASSLAGKDGYTF
. TRBJ1-1 TRBV7-9 . TGTGCCAGCAGCTTAGCGAGGACCGAGAACACTGAAGCTTTCTTT CASSLARTENTEAFF
few TRBJ2-1 TRBV13 TRBD1 TGTGCCAGCAGATCCGGGACAGGGAAGGGCTACAATGAGCAGTTCTTC CASRSGTGKGYNEQFF
. TRBJ2-5 TRBV9 . TGTGCCAGCAGCGTAGCTGTCACCCATGGGGAGACCCAGTACTTC CASSVAVTHGETQYF
. TRBJ2-4 TRBV20-1 TRBD1 TGCAGTGCCCCAACAGGGGGAAACCAGTACTTC CSAPTGGNQYF
. TRBJ2-7 TRBV28 TRBD1 TGTGCCAGCCTAGATTCGACAGGGTATTCCTACGAGCAGTACTTC CASLDSTGYSYEQYF
. TRBJ1-5 TRBV19 . TGTGCCAGTACTCCCGGGGACCGACTTAATCAGCCCCAGCATTTT CASTPGDRLNQPQHF
. TRBJ1-5 TRBV4-1 TRBD1 TGCGCCAGCAGCCAAGATTCGGAGGGGGCTTTTGGCAGCAATCAGCCCCAGCATTTT CASSQDSEGAFGSNQPQHF
. TRBJ2-1 TRBV29-1 . TGCAGCGTTATGGGGGGAAACAGTAACCGACATGGGGATGAGCAGTTCTTC CSVMGGNSNRHGDEQFF
. TRBJ2-3 TRBV5-1 TRBD2 TGCGCCAGCAGCAAATCCAGCGGGGGATGGGATACGCAGTATTTT CASSKSSGGWDTQYF
. TRBJ2-5 TRBV20-1 . TGCAGTGCTAGGGGGGAGACCCAGTACTTC CSARGETQYF
. TRBJ1-5 TRBV4-1 . TGCGCCAGCAGTCCGGACGGATATAGCAATCAGCCCCAGCATTTT CASSPDGYSNQPQHF
. TRBJ2-3 TRBV7-2 . TGTGCCAGCAGCTTAGGGTATCGGGGGAGGAGCACAGATACGCAGTATTTT CASSLGYRGRSTDTQYF
. TRBJ2-7 TRBV18 . TGTGCCAGCTCACCAACCAGGGTATTTTACGAGCAGTACTTC CASSPTRVFYEQYF
. TRBJ1-5 TRBV7-8 . TGTGCCAGCAGCTCCACTCGGCGGGGGAGCCACAGCAATCAGCCCCAGCATTTT CASSSTRRGSHSNQPQHF
. TRBJ2-7 TRBV5-4 TRBD1 TGTGCCAGCAGCGTCTCAGGGGGCAGGAACGAGCAGTACTTC CASSVSGGRNEQYF
. TRBJ2-7 TRBV20-1 TRBD2 TGCAGTGCCCCTGGACTAGCGGGGCAGTACTTC CSAPGLAGQYF
. TRBJ2-5 TRBV5-1 . TGCGCCAGCAGCCTCCAGGGGACTATCCAAGAGACCCAGTACTTC CASSLQGTIQETQYF
. TRBJ1-4 TRBV28 TRBD1 TGTGCCAGCAGTCCACAGGGGTTTGATGAAAAACTGTTTTTT CASSPQGFDEKLFF
once TRBJ2-7 TRBV6-5 . TGTGCCAGCAGTCGTACAGGGCTATACGAGCAGTACTTC CASSRTGLYEQYF
once TRBJ2-7 TRBV11-3 TRBD2 TGTGCCAGCAGCTTATCTAGCGGGGAGAACTACGAGCAGTACTTC CASSLSSGENYEQYF
many TRBJ2-1 TRBV5-1 TRBD2 TGCGCCAGCAGCTTTGGCGCGGGAGGCGTAGGTGAGCAGTTCTTC CASSFGAGGVGEQFF
. TRBJ1-2 TRBV29-1 . TGCAGCGTTGAAGTTCCCAGTGACAGACGCTATGGCTACACCTTC CSVEVPSDRRYGYTF
. TRBJ2-7 TRBV6-5 . TGTGCCAGCAGTCCCACTAGGACTATCGAGCAGTACTTC CASSPTRTIEQYF
once TRBJ1-5 TRBV6-1 . TGTGCCAGCAGTGAATTCAGGGGCAATCAGCCCCAGCATTTT CASSEFRGNQPQHF
once TRBJ1-1 TRBV28 . TGTGCCAGCAGGAGTAACACTGAAGCTTTCTTT CASRSNTEAFF
. TRBJ1-5 TRBV12-5 TRBD1 TGTGCTAGTGGTTCGGGACAGGGGGATCAGCCCCAGCATTTT CASGSGQGDQPQHF
. TRBJ2-5 TRBV28 . TGTGCCAGCAGTCCCAGGGGTCTGGAGACCCAGTACTTC CASSPRGLETQYF
. TRBJ2-7 TRBV15 . TGTGCCACCAGCAGAACCCTAGGGCAGGGTAGCTCCTACGAGCAGTACTTC CATSRTLGQGSSYEQYF
. TRBJ1-1 TRBV9 TRBD1 TGTGCCAGCAGCGTAGGGTCAGGGGGTGTTTACACTGAAGCTTTCTTT CASSVGSGGVYTEAFF
. TRBJ1-4 TRBV2 . TGTGCCAGCAGGGTTATTGCAACTAATGAAAAACTGTTTTTT CASRVIATNEKLFF